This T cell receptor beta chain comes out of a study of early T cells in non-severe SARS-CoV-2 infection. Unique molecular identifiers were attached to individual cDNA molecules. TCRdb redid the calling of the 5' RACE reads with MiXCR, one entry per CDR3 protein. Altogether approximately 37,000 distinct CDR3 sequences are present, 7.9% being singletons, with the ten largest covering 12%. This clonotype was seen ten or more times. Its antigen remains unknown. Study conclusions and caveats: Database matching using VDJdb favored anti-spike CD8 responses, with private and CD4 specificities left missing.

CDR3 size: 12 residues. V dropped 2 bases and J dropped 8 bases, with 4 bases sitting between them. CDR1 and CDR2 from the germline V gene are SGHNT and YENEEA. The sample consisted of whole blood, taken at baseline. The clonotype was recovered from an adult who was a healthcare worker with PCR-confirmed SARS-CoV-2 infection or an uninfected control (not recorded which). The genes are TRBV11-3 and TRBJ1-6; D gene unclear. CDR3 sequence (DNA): TGTGCCAGCAGCTTAAATGATTCACCCCTCCACTTT. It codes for CASSLNDSPLHF.